The clone carrying this TCR beta chain was seen once. Antigen: not known. Treatment defined: around 19 received Ad26.COV2.S at low or high dose, single or two shots; 5 received placebo; per-sample allocation not given. Each sample was drawn 63 days after the first injection (of vaccine or placebo). Assay used: immunoSEQ multiplex PCR; TCRdb lists only in-frame clones, some missing. The profile covers about 370,000 clones, with about 88% appearing a single time and around 2% taken by the ten largest. These data belong to a study of Ad26.COV2.S vaccination and SARS-CoV-2 variants. General study points: For non-spike TCRs, breadth in vaccine recipients resembled that in placebo recipients. Responses of spike-specific T cells (both CD8+ and CD4+) reportedly showed substantial breadth after vaccination.

V dropped 2 bases and J dropped 4 bases, with 9 bases sitting between them. From germline, CDR1 is SGDLS and CDR2 YYNGEE. The CDR3 is 13 residues long. The clonotype originates from a person aged 18-65 years who received the Ad26.COV2.S COVID-19 vaccine or a placebo. The sequences come from peripheral blood, collected in a trial of Ad26.COV2.S vaccine versus placebo. The chain joins TRBV9 to TRBJ1-1, with D possibly matching TRBD1 (6 bases). The CDR3 loop is CASSVRGGTEAFF. The CDR3 DNA is TGTGCCAGCAGCGTCAGGGGCGGCACTGAAGCTTTCTTT. Looking up the rest from reference TRBV9 and TRBJ1-1 gives the full variable domain: DSGVTQTPKHLITATGQRVTLRCSPRSGDLSVYWYQQSLDQGLQFLIQYYNGEERAKGNILERFSAQQFPDLHSELNLSSLELGDSALYFCASSVRGGTEAFFGQGTRLTVV.